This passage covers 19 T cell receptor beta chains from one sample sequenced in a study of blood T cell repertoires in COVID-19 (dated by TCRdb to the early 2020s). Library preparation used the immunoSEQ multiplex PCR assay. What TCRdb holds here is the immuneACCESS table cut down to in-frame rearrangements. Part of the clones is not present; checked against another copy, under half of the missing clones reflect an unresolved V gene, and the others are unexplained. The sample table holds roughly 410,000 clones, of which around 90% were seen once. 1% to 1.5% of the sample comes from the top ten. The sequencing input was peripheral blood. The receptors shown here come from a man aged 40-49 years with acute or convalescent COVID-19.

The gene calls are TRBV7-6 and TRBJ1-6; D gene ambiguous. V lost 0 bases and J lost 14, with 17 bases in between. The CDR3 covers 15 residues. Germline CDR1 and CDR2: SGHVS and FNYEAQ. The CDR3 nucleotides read TGTGCCAGCAGCTTAGCCCTCGGGCGAACGGGGACCCTCCACTTT. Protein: CASSLALGRTGTLHF. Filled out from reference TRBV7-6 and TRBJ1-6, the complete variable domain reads GAGVSQSPRYKVTKRGQDVALRCDPISGHVSLYWYRQALGQGPEFLTYFNYEAQQDKSGLPNDRFSAERPEGSISTLTIQRTEQRDSAMYRCASSLALGRTGTLHFGNGTRLTVT.

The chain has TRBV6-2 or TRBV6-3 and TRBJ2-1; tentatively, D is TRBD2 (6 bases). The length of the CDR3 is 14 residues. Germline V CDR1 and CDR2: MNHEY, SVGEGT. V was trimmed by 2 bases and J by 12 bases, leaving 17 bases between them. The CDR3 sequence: CASSYPGVVLGQFF. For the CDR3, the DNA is TGTGCCAGCAGTTACCCGGGGGTAGTTTTAGGGCAGTTCTTC.

The CDR3 nucleotides read TGTGCCAGCAGTTACTCGAGGTCCAGACTTCAGCCCCAGCATTTT. Translating it yields CASSYSRSRLQPQHF. V usage is TRBV6-2 or TRBV6-3 and J usage is TRBJ1-5; D gene ambiguous. The V gene's germline CDR1 is MNHEY and CDR2 SVGEGT. The CDR3 sequence is 15 residues long. V gave up 0 bases and J gave up 6 bases, with 12 bases separating them.

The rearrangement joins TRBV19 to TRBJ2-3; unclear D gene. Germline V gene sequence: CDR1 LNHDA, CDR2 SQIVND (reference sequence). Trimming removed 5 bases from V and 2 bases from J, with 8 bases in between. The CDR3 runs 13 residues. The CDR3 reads CASSGTYTDTQYF. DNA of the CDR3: TGTGCCAGTAGTGGCACGTACACAGATACGCAGTATTTT.

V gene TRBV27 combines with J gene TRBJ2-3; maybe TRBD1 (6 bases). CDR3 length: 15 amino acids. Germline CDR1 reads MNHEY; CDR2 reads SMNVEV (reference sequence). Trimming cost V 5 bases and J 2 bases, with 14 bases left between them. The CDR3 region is CASSILQGITDTQYF. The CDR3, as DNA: TGTGCCAGCAGTATTTTACAGGGCATCACAGATACGCAGTATTTT.

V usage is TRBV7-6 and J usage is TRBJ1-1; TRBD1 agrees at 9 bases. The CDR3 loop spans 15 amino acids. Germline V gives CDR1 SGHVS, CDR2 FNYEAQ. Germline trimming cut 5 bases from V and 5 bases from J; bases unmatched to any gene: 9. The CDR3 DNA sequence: TGTGCCAGCAGCCAACAGGGGGCAGTGGGAACTGAAGCTTTCTTT. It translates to CASSQQGAVGTEAFF.

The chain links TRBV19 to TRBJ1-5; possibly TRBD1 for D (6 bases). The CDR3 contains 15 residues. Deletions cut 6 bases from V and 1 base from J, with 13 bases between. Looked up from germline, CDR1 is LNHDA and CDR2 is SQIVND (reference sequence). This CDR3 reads CASRKGGNSNQPQHF. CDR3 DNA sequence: TGTGCCAGTAGGAAAGGGGGTAACAGCAATCAGCCCCAGCATTTT.

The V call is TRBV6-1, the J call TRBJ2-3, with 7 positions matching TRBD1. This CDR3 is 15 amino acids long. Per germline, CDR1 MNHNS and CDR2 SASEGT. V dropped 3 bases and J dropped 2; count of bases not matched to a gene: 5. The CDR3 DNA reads TGTGCCAGCAGTGAGACCGGGACAGACACAGATACGCAGTATTTT. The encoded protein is CASSETGTDTDTQYF.

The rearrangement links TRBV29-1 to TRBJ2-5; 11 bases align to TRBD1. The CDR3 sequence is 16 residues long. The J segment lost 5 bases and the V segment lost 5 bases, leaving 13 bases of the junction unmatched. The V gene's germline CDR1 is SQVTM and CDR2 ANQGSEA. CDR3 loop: CSVPKPGQGGYETQYF. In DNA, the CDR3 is TGCAGCGTTCCAAAACCGGGACAGGGGGGGTATGAGACCCAGTACTTC.

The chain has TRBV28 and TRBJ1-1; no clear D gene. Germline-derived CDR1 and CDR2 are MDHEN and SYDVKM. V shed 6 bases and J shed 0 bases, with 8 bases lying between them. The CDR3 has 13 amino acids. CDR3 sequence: CASSLPVNTEAFF. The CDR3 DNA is TGTGCCAGCAGCCTACCGGTGAACACTGAAGCTTTCTTT. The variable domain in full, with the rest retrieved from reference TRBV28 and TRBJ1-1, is DVKVTQSSRYLVKRTGEKVFLECVQDMDHENMFWYRQDPGLGLRLIYFSYDVKMKEKGDIPEGYSVSREKKERFSLILESASTNQTSMYLCASSLPVNTEAFFGQGTRLTVV.

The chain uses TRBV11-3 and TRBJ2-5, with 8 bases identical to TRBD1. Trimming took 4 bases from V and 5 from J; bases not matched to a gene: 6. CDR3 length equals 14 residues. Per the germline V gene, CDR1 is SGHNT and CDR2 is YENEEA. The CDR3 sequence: CASSSHRGAETQYF. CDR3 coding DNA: TGTGCCAGCAGCTCTCACAGGGGGGCCGAGACCCAGTACTTC.

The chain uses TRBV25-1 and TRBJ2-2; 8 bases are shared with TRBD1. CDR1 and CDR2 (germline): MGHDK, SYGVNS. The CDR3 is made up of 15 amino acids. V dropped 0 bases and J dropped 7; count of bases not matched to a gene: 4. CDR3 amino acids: CASSEYSGGGGELFF. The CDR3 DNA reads TGTGCCAGCAGTGAATATTCAGGGGGCGGCGGGGAGCTGTTTTTT. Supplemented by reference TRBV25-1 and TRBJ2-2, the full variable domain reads EADIYQTPRYLVIGTGKKITLECSQTMGHDKMYWYQQDPGMELHLIHYSYGVNSTEKGDLSSESTVSRIRTEHFPLTLESARPSHTSQYLCASSEYSGGGGELFFGEGSRLTVL.

The CDR3 here is CASSLSTSGTGTYEQYF. CDR3 coding DNA: TGTGCCAGCAGTTTATCCACTTCTGGGACAGGCACCTACGAGCAGTACTTC. The rearrangement links TRBV28 to TRBJ2-7, with TRBD1 matching over 8 bases. Germline V lookup: CDR1 MDHEN, CDR2 SYDVKM. The CDR3 sequence is 17 residues long. V gave up 1 base and J gave up 2 bases; unmatched junction bases: 10.

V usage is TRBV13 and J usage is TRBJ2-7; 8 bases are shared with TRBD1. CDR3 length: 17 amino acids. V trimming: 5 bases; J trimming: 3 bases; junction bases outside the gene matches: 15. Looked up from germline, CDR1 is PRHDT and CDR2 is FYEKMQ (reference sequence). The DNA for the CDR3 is TGTGCCAGCAGCCCGACCACTGGACAGGGTGGGGTCTACGAGCAGTACTTC. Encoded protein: CASSPTTGQGGVYEQYF.

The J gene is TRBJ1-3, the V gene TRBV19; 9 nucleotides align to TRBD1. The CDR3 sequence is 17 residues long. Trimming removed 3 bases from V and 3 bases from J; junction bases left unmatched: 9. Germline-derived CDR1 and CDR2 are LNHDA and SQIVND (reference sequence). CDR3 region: CASSIPEQGAVGNTIYF. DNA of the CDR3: TGTGCCAGTAGTATTCCTGAACAGGGGGCGGTTGGAAACACCATATATTTT.

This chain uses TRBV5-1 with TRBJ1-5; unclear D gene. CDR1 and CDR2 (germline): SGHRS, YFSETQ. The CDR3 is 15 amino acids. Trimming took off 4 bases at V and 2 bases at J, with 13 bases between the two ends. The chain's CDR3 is CASSRDGGGNQPQHF. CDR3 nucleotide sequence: TGCGCCAGCAGCCGCGACGGCGGCGGCAATCAGCCCCAGCATTTT.

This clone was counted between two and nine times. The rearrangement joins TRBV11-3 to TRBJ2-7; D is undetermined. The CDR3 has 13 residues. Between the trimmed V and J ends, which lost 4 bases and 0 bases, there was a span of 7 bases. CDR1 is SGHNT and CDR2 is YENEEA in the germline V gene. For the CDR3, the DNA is TGTGCCAGCAGCTATTCCTCCTCCTACGAGCAGTACTTC. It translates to CASSYSSSYEQYF.

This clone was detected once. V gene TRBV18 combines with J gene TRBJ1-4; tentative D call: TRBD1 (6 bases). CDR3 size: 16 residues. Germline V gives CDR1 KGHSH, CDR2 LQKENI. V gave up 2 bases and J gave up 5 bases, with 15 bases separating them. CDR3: CASSPTGPEGNEKLFF. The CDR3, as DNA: TGTGCCAGCTCACCAACAGGGCCCGAGGGGAATGAAAAACTGTTTTTT.

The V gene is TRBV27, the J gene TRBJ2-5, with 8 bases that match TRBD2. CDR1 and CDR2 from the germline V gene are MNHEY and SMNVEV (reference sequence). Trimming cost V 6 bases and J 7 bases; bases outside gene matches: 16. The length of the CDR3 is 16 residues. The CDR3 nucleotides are TGTGCCAGCAGGGATCCCTTGCGGGGGGCCACTGGGACCCAGTACTTC. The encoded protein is CASRDPLRGATGTQYF.